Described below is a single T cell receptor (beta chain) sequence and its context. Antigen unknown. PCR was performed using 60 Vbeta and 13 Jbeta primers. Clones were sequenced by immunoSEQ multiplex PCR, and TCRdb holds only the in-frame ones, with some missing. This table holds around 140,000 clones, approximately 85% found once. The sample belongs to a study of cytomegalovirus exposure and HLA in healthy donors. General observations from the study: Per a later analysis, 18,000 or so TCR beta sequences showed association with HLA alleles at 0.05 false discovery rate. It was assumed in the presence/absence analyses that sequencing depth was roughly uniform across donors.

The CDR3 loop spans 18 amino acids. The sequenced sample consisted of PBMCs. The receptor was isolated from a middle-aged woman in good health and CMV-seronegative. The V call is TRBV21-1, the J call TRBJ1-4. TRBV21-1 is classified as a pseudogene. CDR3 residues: CASSKTPYPPPSGEKLFF. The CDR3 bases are TGTGCCAGCAGCAAGACTCCCTATCCCCCTCCTTCGGGTGAAAAACTGTTTTTT.